The rows below give T cell receptor beta chains drawn from one sample of a study of T-cell reconstitution after alpha-beta-depleted transplantation in children. MiXCR was run by TCRdb on the PCR reads, yielding one entry per CDR3 protein. The sample lists approximately 400,000 distinct CDR3 sequences, about 16% occurring once. Specimen: PBMCs, mostly from graft donor cells, collected 360 days after TCRalphabeta/CD19-depleted stem cell transplant. The receptor set was obtained from a boy under three years old who had a stem cell transplant for Wiskott-Aldrich syndrome, so the T cells may come from the graft donor. Both conserved end residues are part of each CDR3. The order of the fields is clone size, V gene, D gene, J gene, CDR3 protein, CDR3 DNA. The D gene is left open where the match is weak. The size entry is marked missing in some rows and otherwise reads once, few, many or a size class.

clone size: few; V gene: TRBV4-2; D gene: TRBD2; J gene: TRBJ2-1; CDR3 protein: CASSQNHAGGGNEQFF; CDR3 DNA: TGTGCCAGCAGCCAAAACCACGCGGGGGGCGGCAATGAGCAGTTCTTC
clone size: many; V gene: TRBV29-1; D gene: TRBD2; J gene: TRBJ2-1; CDR3 protein: CSVAKSSGRAYNEQFF; CDR3 DNA: TGCAGCGTTGCCAAATCTAGCGGCAGAGCCTACAATGAGCAGTTCTTC
clone size: NA; V gene: TRBV9; D gene: TRBD2; J gene: TRBJ2-1; CDR3 protein: CASSVASGKGNEQFF; CDR3 DNA: TGTGCCAGCAGCGTAGCTAGCGGGAAGGGGAATGAGCAGTTCTTC
clone size: NA; V gene: TRBV11-2; D gene: NA; J gene: TRBJ2-7; CDR3 protein: CASSLDSGDRIFYEQYF; CDR3 DNA: TGTGCCAGCAGCTTAGATAGCGGGGACAGAATATTCTACGAGCAGTACTTC
clone size: few; V gene: TRBV20-1; D gene: NA; J gene: TRBJ2-7; CDR3 protein: CSARFRPGEQYF; CDR3 DNA: TGCAGTGCTAGATTCCGGCCCGGCGAGCAGTACTTC
clone size: NA; V gene: TRBV19; D gene: NA; J gene: TRBJ2-1; CDR3 protein: CASSQGGGRYNEQFF; CDR3 DNA: TGTGCCAGTAGCCAAGGCGGGGGCCGGTACAATGAGCAGTTCTTC
clone size: NA; V gene: TRBV24-1; D gene: NA; J gene: TRBJ2-1; CDR3 protein: CATSEGSRLEQRYNEQFF; CDR3 DNA: TGTGCCACCAGTGAAGGATCTCGATTAGAACAAAGGTACAATGAGCAGTTCTTC
clone size: many; V gene: TRBV6-5; D gene: NA; J gene: TRBJ2-7; CDR3 protein: CASSSTGTPYEQYF; CDR3 DNA: TGTGCCAGCAGTTCGACAGGAACTCCCTACGAGCAGTACTTC
clone size: many; V gene: TRBV4-1; D gene: NA; J gene: TRBJ2-1; CDR3 protein: CASSPRSSYNEQFF; CDR3 DNA: TGCGCCAGCAGCCCCCGGAGCTCCTACAATGAGCAGTTCTTC
clone size: NA; V gene: TRBV12-3/TRBV12-4; D gene: NA; J gene: TRBJ2-7; CDR3 protein: CASSPRRTISSYEQYF; CDR3 DNA: TGTGCCAGCAGCCCGAGAAGGACGATCAGCTCCTACGAGCAGTACTTC
clone size: few; V gene: TRBV5-1; D gene: TRBD1; J gene: TRBJ2-1; CDR3 protein: CASSPGGYEQFF; CDR3 DNA: TGCGCCAGCAGCCCAGGGGGATATGAGCAGTTCTTC
clone size: few; V gene: TRBV6-2/TRBV6-3; D gene: TRBD2; J gene: TRBJ2-7; CDR3 protein: CASSKLARSYEQYF; CDR3 DNA: TGTGCCAGCAGTAAACTAGCGCGGTCCTACGAGCAGTACTTC
clone size: many; V gene: TRBV7-9; D gene: TRBD2; J gene: TRBJ2-7; CDR3 protein: CASSLGSGGPSREQYF; CDR3 DNA: TGTGCCAGCAGCTTAGGGAGCGGGGGGCCCTCTCGGGAGCAGTACTTC
clone size: NA; V gene: TRBV18; D gene: NA; J gene: TRBJ2-3; CDR3 protein: CASSTRVSTDTQYF; CDR3 DNA: TGTGCCAGCTCAACCAGGGTTTCCACAGATACGCAGTATTTT
clone size: NA; V gene: TRBV12-3/TRBV12-4; D gene: TRBD1; J gene: TRBJ1-2; CDR3 protein: CASSGGGGYGYTF; CDR3 DNA: TGTGCCAGCAGCGGAGGGGGCGGTTATGGCTACACCTTC
clone size: NA; V gene: TRBV20-1; D gene: NA; J gene: TRBJ1-4; CDR3 protein: CSARKATKKEKLFF; CDR3 DNA: TGCAGTGCTAGAAAGGCAACAAAGAAAGAAAAACTGTTTTTT
clone size: few; V gene: TRBV20-1; D gene: NA; J gene: TRBJ2-3; CDR3 protein: CSAKRGAGTDTQYF; CDR3 DNA: TGCAGTGCTAAAAGGGGGGCAGGCACAGATACGCAGTATTTT
clone size: few; V gene: TRBV18; D gene: NA; J gene: TRBJ2-3; CDR3 protein: CASSPFVQGPSTDTQYF; CDR3 DNA: TGTGCCAGCTCACCATTCGTACAGGGACCTAGCACAGATACGCAGTATTTT
clone size: NA; V gene: TRBV7-8; D gene: NA; J gene: TRBJ1-5; CDR3 protein: CASSLEPHNQPQHF; CDR3 DNA: TGTGCCAGCAGCTTAGAGCCCCATAATCAGCCCCAGCATTTT
clone size: many; V gene: TRBV10-3; D gene: TRBD2; J gene: TRBJ2-7; CDR3 protein: CAISESTSGYEQYF; CDR3 DNA: TGTGCCATCAGTGAGTCTACTAGCGGCTACGAGCAGTACTTC
clone size: NA; V gene: TRBV15; D gene: NA; J gene: TRBJ2-5; CDR3 protein: CATSREWPEPQETQYF; CDR3 DNA: TGTGCCACCAGCAGAGAGTGGCCAGAGCCGCAAGAGACCCAGTACTTC
clone size: NA; V gene: TRBV20-1; D gene: NA; J gene: TRBJ1-2; CDR3 protein: CSARRTENYGYTF; CDR3 DNA: TGCAGTGCTAGACGGACAGAGAACTATGGCTACACCTTC
clone size: NA; V gene: TRBV29-1; D gene: NA; J gene: TRBJ2-7; CDR3 protein: CSVRTFSYEQYF; CDR3 DNA: TGCAGCGTTAGGACATTTTCCTACGAGCAGTACTTC
clone size: few; V gene: TRBV28; D gene: TRBD1; J gene: TRBJ2-2; CDR3 protein: CASSSPKEQGAGELFF; CDR3 DNA: TGTGCCAGCAGTTCCCCGAAGGAACAGGGGGCCGGGGAGCTGTTTTTT
clone size: NA; V gene: TRBV14; D gene: NA; J gene: TRBJ2-2; CDR3 protein: CASSQGILDTGELFF; CDR3 DNA: TGTGCCAGCAGCCAAGGGATCTTGGACACCGGGGAGCTGTTTTTT
clone size: few; V gene: TRBV10-3; D gene: NA; J gene: TRBJ2-7; CDR3 protein: CASQGGPIPHYEQYF; CDR3 DNA: TGTGCCAGCCAGGGGGGGCCAATTCCACACTACGAGCAGTACTTC
clone size: many; V gene: TRBV12-3/TRBV12-4; D gene: TRBD1; J gene: TRBJ1-5; CDR3 protein: CASSPGQGGQPQHF; CDR3 DNA: TGTGCCAGCAGTCCCGGACAGGGGGGACAGCCCCAGCATTTT
clone size: NA; V gene: TRBV24-1; D gene: TRBD1; J gene: TRBJ2-7; CDR3 protein: CATNLTRTGSDEQYF; CDR3 DNA: TGTGCCACCAACCTCACACGGACAGGTAGCGACGAGCAGTACTTC
clone size: few; V gene: TRBV7-2; D gene: NA; J gene: TRBJ1-1; CDR3 protein: CASSGRRRTRDTEAFF; CDR3 DNA: TGTGCCAGCAGCGGACGACGACGGACGAGGGACACTGAAGCTTTCTTT
clone size: few; V gene: TRBV6-5; D gene: TRBD2; J gene: TRBJ2-3; CDR3 protein: CASSYSRRGGRDTQYF; CDR3 DNA: TGTGCCAGCAGTTACTCAAGGCGGGGGGGCCGGGATACGCAGTATTTT
clone size: NA; V gene: TRBV20-1; D gene: TRBD1; J gene: TRBJ1-6; CDR3 protein: CSARRTGPNSPLHF; CDR3 DNA: TGCAGTGCTAGGAGGACAGGACCAAATTCACCCCTCCACTTT
clone size: NA; V gene: TRBV10-3; D gene: NA; J gene: TRBJ2-7; CDR3 protein: CDISEQGYEQYF; CDR3 DNA: TGTGACATCAGTGAGCAGGGCTACGAGCAGTACTTC
clone size: NA; V gene: TRBV12-3/TRBV12-4; D gene: NA; J gene: TRBJ2-4; CDR3 protein: CASSIASRNIQYF; CDR3 DNA: TGTGCCAGCAGTATAGCGTCCCGCAACATTCAGTACTTC
clone size: few; V gene: TRBV5-6; D gene: NA; J gene: TRBJ2-5; CDR3 protein: CASSSDSPRETQYF; CDR3 DNA: TGTGCCAGCAGTTCGGACAGTCCTCGGGAGACCCAGTACTTC
clone size: NA; V gene: TRBV12-3/TRBV12-4; D gene: NA; J gene: TRBJ2-2; CDR3 protein: CASSFQETGELFF; CDR3 DNA: TGTGCCAGCAGTTTTCAGGAGACCGGGGAGCTGTTTTTT
clone size: NA; V gene: TRBV7-8; D gene: TRBD1; J gene: TRBJ1-5; CDR3 protein: CASSVADRSNQPQHF; CDR3 DNA: TGTGCCAGCAGCGTAGCGGACAGGAGCAATCAGCCCCAGCATTTT